Listed here are 29 T cell receptor beta chains from one sample, sequenced in a study of response to subunit inactivated influenza vaccine. TCRdb passed the RT-PCR reads through MiXCR, listing each CDR3 protein once. This sample has some 500,000 distinct CDR3 sequences, with approximately 15% found just once. This specimen was CD4+ T cells sorted from PBMCs, taken around 25 months after vaccination. The receptors stem from a man between 50 and 75 years old who received an inactivated influenza vaccine.

The gene calls are TRBV5-1 and TRBJ2-1, with a weak D call TRBD1 (6 bases). CDR1 and CDR2 (germline): SGHRS, YFSETQ. CDR3 length: 14 residues. V was clipped by 1 base and J by 8 bases, with 13 bases between them. The CDR3 sequence: CASSLTRSGDEQFF. DNA of the CDR3: TGCGCCAGCAGCTTGACCAGGTCAGGGGATGAGCAGTTCTTC. The full variable domain, with the rest looked up from reference TRBV5-1 and TRBJ2-1, is KAGVTQTPRYLIKTRGQQVTLSCSPISGHRSVSWYQQTPGQGLQFLFEYFSETQRNKGNFPGRFSGRQFSNSRSEMNVSTLELGDSALYLCASSLTRSGDEQFFGPGTRLTVL.

V usage is TRBV6-1 and J usage is TRBJ2-4, with D unresolved. Trimming left V 2 bases short and J 6 bases short, with 14 bases between. CDR1 and CDR2 (germline): MNHNS, SASEGT. CDR3 length equals 15 residues. The CDR3, as DNA: TGTGCCAGCAGTGAAAAGTCTACAGATGGAAACATTCAGTACTTC. This codes for CASSEKSTDGNIQYF.

This clonotype was recorded at least ten times. The chain recombines TRBV10-3 with TRBJ1-1; D gene ambiguous. Trimming removed 4 bases from V and 0 bases from J, with 6 bases in between. The CDR3 totals 13 residues. Germline CDR1 ENHRY, CDR2 SYGVKD. For the CDR3, the DNA is TGTGCCATCAGTGGGCTTGTGAACACTGAAGCTTTCTTT. Its protein is CAISGLVNTEAFF.

The chain carries TRBV28 and TRBJ1-2; TRBD1 matches 7 bases. Germline lookup yields CDR1 MDHEN and CDR2 SYDVKM. This CDR3 has 13 residues. V was pared by 6 bases and J by 4 bases, with 5 bases of the junction left unmatched. The CDR3 DNA reads as TGTGCCAGCAGGGTCGGGACAGTCTATGGCTACACCTTC. Protein product: CASRVGTVYGYTF.

This chain links TRBV7-9 with TRBJ2-7; no reliable D call. The CDR3 is made up of 13 amino acids. The germline V and J ends were trimmed by 10 bases and 3 bases, with 16 bases remaining between them. Germline V gene lookup returns CDR1 SEHNR and CDR2 FQNEAQ (reference sequence). The CDR3: CATHPPASYEQYF. In DNA form, the CDR3 reads TGTGCCACCCACCCACCGGCTAGCTACGAGCAGTACTTC.

This sequence joins TRBV20-1 and TRBJ2-3; TRBD1 aligns across 7 bases. V lost 1 base, J lost 2 bases, and 6 bases stayed unmatched. In germline, CDR1 is DFQATT, CDR2 SNEGSKA (reference sequence). This CDR3 contains 15 residues. The CDR3 DNA is TGCAGTGCTAGAGTATCGGGACAGAACACAGATACGCAGTATTTT. Translated, it gives CSARVSGQNTDTQYF.

The gene calls are TRBV5-6 and TRBJ1-1; tentatively, D is TRBD1 (5 bases). Looked up from germline, CDR1 is SGHDT and CDR2 is YYEEEE. With 1 base removed from V and 11 bases from J, the gap between germline ends came to 15 bases. CDR3 length equals 13 residues. The CDR3 DNA reads TGTGCCAGCAGCTTGACAGGTCCCAACCAGGCTTTCTTT. Protein: CASSLTGPNQAFF.

The chain carries TRBV7-8 and TRBJ1-2, with no clear D. CDR3 length: 17 amino acids. Between the trimmed V and J ends, which lost 5 bases and 0 bases, there was a span of 19 bases. The V gene's germline CDR1 is SGHVS and CDR2 FQNEAQ. As DNA, the CDR3 is TGTGCCAGCAGCCAAATCGGGTCAACAAATCCTAACTATGGCTACACCTTC. It codes for CASSQIGSTNPNYGYTF.

This clonotype was seen a few times. This chain connects TRBV20-1 to TRBJ1-4, with TRBD1 as a possible D gene (5 bases). Looked up from germline, CDR1 is DFQATT and CDR2 is SNEGSKA (reference sequence). V was shortened by 2 bases and J by 3 bases, with 13 bases between the two germline ends. This CDR3 region has 15 residues. The chain's CDR3 is CSARPRAGPNEKLFF. The DNA of the CDR3 is TGCAGTGCTAGACCCCGCGCAGGGCCTAATGAAAAACTGTTTTTT.

Ten or more counts support this clonotype. V usage is TRBV7-9 and J usage is TRBJ1-4, with TRBD1 matching over 12 bases. Germline assignment: CDR1 SEHNR and CDR2 FQNEAQ (reference sequence). Unmatched junction bases numbered 7, after V lost 5 bases and J lost 6 bases. This CDR3 region has 16 residues. The CDR3 region is CASSTGTGGGHEKLFF. DNA of the CDR3: TGTGCCAGCAGCACCGGGACAGGGGGCGGGCATGAAAAACTGTTTTTT.

The chain combines TRBV20-1 with TRBJ2-1; D not resolved. Germline V gene lookup returns CDR1 DFQATT and CDR2 SNEGSKA (reference sequence). V lost 2 bases, J lost 0 bases, and 8 bases lay in between. The CDR3 spans 14 residues. Here the CDR3 DNA reads TGCAGTGCTAGATTCATAAGCTCCTACAATGAGCAGTTCTTC. Residues: CSARFISSYNEQFF.

This clonotype was counted between two and nine times. The chain employs TRBV6-5 and TRBJ2-7, with unresolved D. The germline gives CDR1 MNHEY, CDR2 SVGAGI. V shed 0 bases and J shed 2 bases, with 11 bases lying between them. This CDR3 is 15 amino acids long. The DNA of the CDR3 is TGTGCCAGCAGTTACTCGACTGGGTTCCCCTACGAGCAGTACTTC. Translating gives CASSYSTGFPYEQYF.

This clonotype was observed a handful of times. The V gene is TRBV5-6, the J gene TRBJ2-3; D uncertain. The germline V gene has CDR1 SGHDT and CDR2 YYEEEE. V dropped 4 bases and J dropped 4 bases, with 10 bases sitting between them. The CDR3 extends over 13 amino acids. CDR3 coding DNA: TGTGCCAGCAGCGTAATAATAGCAGATACGCAGTATTTT. It encodes CASSVIIADTQYF.

This clonotype was seen a handful of times. The chain combines TRBV20-1 with TRBJ2-2, with TRBD1 matching over 7 bases. Germline V gives CDR1 DFQATT, CDR2 SNEGSKA (reference sequence). This CDR3 is built from 11 residues. The V segment lost 4 bases and the J segment 9 bases; nucleotides outside the gene matches: 2. In DNA form, the CDR3 reads TGCAGTGCTAAGAGGGGGCGGGAGCTGTTTTTT. Amino acids: CSAKRGRELFF.

This clonotype appeared a few times. The chain uses TRBV21-1 and TRBJ1-2; the D call of TRBD1 is as the table states it, not checked on the DNA. TRBV21-1 is listed as a pseudogene. The CDR3 loop spans 17 amino acids. The CDR3 nucleotides read TGTGCCAGCAGCCCCCGCGGAACAGGGAAGCGGGCCTATGGCTACACCTTC. Encoded protein: CASSPRGTGKRAYGYTF.

The chain employs TRBV20-1 and TRBJ2-5; 9 positions agree with TRBD1. Germline V gene lookup returns CDR1 DFQATT and CDR2 SNEGSKA (reference sequence). The trim removed 2 bases at V and 4 bases at J, leaving 5 bases unmatched. This CDR3 region has 14 residues. CDR3 DNA sequence: TGCAGTGCTAGAAGGGACAGGGTTATAGAGACCCAGTACTTC. Translation: CSARRDRVIETQYF.

V is TRBV6-7 and J is TRBJ2-2; D could derive from TRBD1 or TRBD2 (5 bases each). TRBV6-7 is labeled an ORF, and its function is uncertain. The V gene lost 2 bases and the J gene lost 6 bases, with 10 bases spanning the gap. The CDR3 has 14 amino acids. In DNA form, the CDR3 reads TGTGCCAGCAGTTACCCTAGGGGAGCCGGGGAGCTGTTTTTT. Translating it yields CASSYPRGAGELFF.

This clonotype was seen more than once but under ten times. The chain carries TRBV14 and TRBJ2-1, with 9 bases matching TRBD2. CDR3 length: 16 residues. The germline CDR1 and CDR2 sequences are SGHDN and FVKESK. Unmatched junction bases numbered 10, after V lost 6 bases and J lost 4 bases. CDR3 loop: CASRPLAGAGYNEQFF. In nucleotides, the CDR3 is TGTGCCAGCAGACCCTTAGCGGGAGCGGGTTACAATGAGCAGTTCTTC.

The gene calls are TRBV7-7 and TRBJ2-5; D assignment may be TRBD1 or TRBD2 (5 bases each). The CDR3 runs 13 residues. Between the trimmed V and J ends, which lost 8 bases and 4 bases, there was a span of 14 bases. Per the germline V gene, CDR1 is SSHAT and CDR2 is FNYEAQ (reference sequence). The CDR3 DNA reads TGTGCCAGCGCACCGGGGCCCTTAGAGACCCAGTACTTC. Translated, it gives CASAPGPLETQYF.

The chain is built from TRBV6-2 or TRBV6-3 and TRBJ1-1; D is ambiguous. CDR3 size: 18 residues. Germline V CDR1 and CDR2: MNHEY, SVGEGT. With 0 bases removed from V and 0 bases from J, the gap between germline ends came to 17 bases. CDR3 nucleotides: TGTGCCAGCAGTTACTCGATGATCGCGCTATCCGTGAACACTGAAGCTTTCTTT. Its translation is CASSYSMIALSVNTEAFF.

V gene TRBV6-2 or TRBV6-3 combines with J gene TRBJ2-1; 9 nucleotides agree with TRBD1. The CDR3 spans 16 residues. The germline V gene has CDR1 MNHEY and CDR2 SVGEGT. Trimming took 2 bases from V and 6 from J; bases not matched to a gene: 8. The CDR3 nucleotides read TGTGCCAGCAGTTACAACCCCGGGACAGGGAGCAATGAGCAGTTCTTC. Its protein product is CASSYNPGTGSNEQFF.

This clonotype was observed at least ten times. J is TRBJ1-5 and V is TRBV5-5; D is ambiguous. V was pared by 0 bases and J by 3 bases, with 7 bases between. The CDR3 length is 14 residues. CDR1 and CDR2 (germline): SGHKS, YYEKEE (reference sequence). The CDR3 is CASSLGGYNQPQHF. The DNA of the CDR3 is TGTGCCAGCAGCTTGGGAGGGTACAATCAGCCCCAGCATTTT.

This clonotype was counted only a few times. The chain is built from TRBV21-1 and TRBJ2-3; the table gives TRBD2 as D, unverified against the DNA. TRBV21-1 is annotated as a pseudogene. The CDR3 has 17 residues. CDR3 DNA sequence: TGTGCCAGCAAGATTTTTAGCGGCGGAGGGTTCACAGATACGCAGTATTTT. This sequence encodes CASKIFSGGGFTDTQYF.

The chain links TRBV5-1 to TRBJ2-1, with 9 bases that match TRBD1. CDR1 and CDR2 (germline): SGHRS, YFSETQ. The CDR3 has 14 residues. Trimming at V came to 3 bases and at J to 7 bases, leaving 5 bases not matched to a gene. As DNA, the CDR3 is TGCGCCAGCAGCTCCCTCGGGACAGGGAATGAGCAGTTCTTC. Its translation: CASSSLGTGNEQFF.

This clonotype was detected only a few times. V gene TRBV4-1 combines with J gene TRBJ2-3, with 10 bases lining up with TRBD2. The CDR3 is made up of 18 amino acids. Trimming at V came to 3 bases and at J to 0 bases, leaving 9 bases not matched to a gene. CDR1 and CDR2 (germline): MGHRA, YSYEKL. This chain's CDR3 is CASSQRSSGGPSTDTQYF. The CDR3 DNA is TGCGCCAGCAGCCAGAGATCTAGCGGGGGACCAAGCACAGATACGCAGTATTTT.

V usage is TRBV5-1 and J usage is TRBJ2-3, with TRBD2 matching over 9 bases. Germline lookup yields CDR1 SGHRS and CDR2 YFSETQ. V dropped 5 bases and J dropped 2; count of bases not matched to a gene: 3. The length of the CDR3 is 14 residues. CDR3 residues: CASRTSGSTDTQYF. CDR3 nucleotide sequence: TGCGCCAGCAGGACTAGCGGCTCCACAGATACGCAGTATTTT.

The rearrangement uses TRBV6-5 and TRBJ2-1; 8 nucleotides line up with TRBD2. The V segment lost 6 bases and the J segment 7 bases; nucleotides outside the gene matches: 8. Per germline, CDR1 MNHEY and CDR2 SVGAGI. CDR3 length: 14 amino acids. The CDR3 coding sequence is TGTGCCAGCAGACTCGGGAGGGCCGGGAATGAGCAGTTCTTC. As protein: CASRLGRAGNEQFF.

For this clonotype: Relative to the germline gene, one junction end is altered; a read error may explain this. The chain is built from TRBV7-7 and TRBJ2-5; TRBD2 is a possible D gene (5 bases). This CDR3 has 15 residues. Looked up from germline, CDR1 is SSHAT and CDR2 is FNYEAQ (reference sequence). CDR3 protein: CASSEVRGRTETQYF. DNA for the CDR3: TGTGCTAGCAGCGAAGTACGGGGTAGGACGGAGACCCAGTACTTC.

A note on this clonotype: The conserved closing phenylalanine or tryptophan is absent in this CDR3, likely reflecting a read error. The chain recombines TRBV5-4 with TRBJ2-1; D gene unclear. The V gene's germline CDR1 is SGHNT and CDR2 YYREEE (reference sequence). The CDR3 is 14 residues long. Between the trimmed V and J ends, which lost 0 bases and 8 bases, there was a span of 12 bases. Here the CDR3 DNA reads TGTGCCAGCAGCTTGGGGACCCGGGTCCATGAGCAGTTCTCC. This encodes CASSLGTRVHEQFS.